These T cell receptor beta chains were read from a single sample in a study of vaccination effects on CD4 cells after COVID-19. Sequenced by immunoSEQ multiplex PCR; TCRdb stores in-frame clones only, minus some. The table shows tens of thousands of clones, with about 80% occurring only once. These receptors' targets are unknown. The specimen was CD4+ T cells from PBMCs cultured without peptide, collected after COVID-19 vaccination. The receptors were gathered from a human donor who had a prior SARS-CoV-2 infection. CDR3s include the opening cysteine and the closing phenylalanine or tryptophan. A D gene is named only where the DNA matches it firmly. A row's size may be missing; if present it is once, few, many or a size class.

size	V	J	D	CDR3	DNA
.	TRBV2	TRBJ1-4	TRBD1	CASNRQGRSNEKLFF	TGTGCCAGCAATAGACAGGGTCGATCTAATGAAAAACTGTTTTTT
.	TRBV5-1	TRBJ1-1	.	CASTPTGMLTEAFF	TGCGCCAGCACCCCCACAGGGATGTTAACTGAAGCTTTCTTT
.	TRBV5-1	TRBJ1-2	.	CASSLEWPGVSYGYTF	TGCGCCAGCAGCTTGGAGTGGCCGGGGGTGAGCTATGGCTACACCTTC
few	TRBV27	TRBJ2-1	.	CASSPQIMSSYNEQFF	TGTGCCAGCAGTCCACAGATTATGAGCTCCTACAATGAGCAGTTCTTC
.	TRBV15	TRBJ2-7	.	CATSRDPRSSYEQYF	TGTGCCACCAGCAGAGATCCGCGGAGCTCCTACGAGCAGTACTTC
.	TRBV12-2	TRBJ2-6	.	CASPLGLISGGASGANVLTF	TGTGCAAGTCCTTTGGGGCTAATAAGCGGGGGGGCCTCTGGGGCCAACGTCCTGACTTTC
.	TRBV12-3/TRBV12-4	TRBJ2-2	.	CASKWGTGELFF	TGTGCCAGCAAGTGGGGCACCGGGGAGCTGTTTTTT
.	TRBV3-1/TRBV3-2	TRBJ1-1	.	CASSQTTVNTEAFF	TGTGCCAGCAGCCAAACGACAGTGAACACTGAAGCTTTCTTT
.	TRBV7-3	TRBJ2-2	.	CASSLTGLGELFF	TGTGCCAGCAGCTTGACGGGGCTCGGGGAGCTGTTTTTT
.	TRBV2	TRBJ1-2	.	CASSEALRGYTF	TGTGCCAGCAGTGAAGCGCTAAGGGGCTACACCTTC
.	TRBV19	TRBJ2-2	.	CASRAAGNTGELFF	TGTGCCAGTAGGGCGGCAGGAAACACCGGGGAGCTGTTTTTT
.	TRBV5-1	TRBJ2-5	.	CASSFVQQETQYF	TGCGCCAGCAGCTTTGTACAACAAGAGACCCAGTACTTC